Listed below are T cell receptor beta chains from one sample, sequenced in a study of blood T cell repertoires in COVID-19. Clones were sequenced by immunoSEQ multiplex PCR, and TCRdb holds only the in-frame ones, with some missing. Of over 200,000 clones listed, more than 85% are singletons. Sequencing used peripheral blood. Every receptor here comes from a man in his sixties with COVID-19, enrolled during active disease. CDR3s leave out the opening cysteine and the closing phenylalanine or tryptophan. Fields, in order: V gene, CDR3 length, J gene, CDR3 protein.

>TRBV12-2|13|TRBJ1-1
ASRLVSKGHTEAF
>TRBV4-1|14|TRBJ2-4
ASSQDGGDTQNIQY
>TRBV5-4|12|TRBJ2-4
ATGTKGGKNIQY
>TRBV18|17|TRBJ1-1
ASSPPNEVPARLNTEAF
>TRBV19|11|TRBJ1-1
ASKVRGMTEAF
>TRBV6-5|14|TRBJ2-4
ASSYTGVPDKGIQY
>TRBV6-5|13|TRBJ1-3
ASRREQGNWNTIY
>TRBV27|13|TRBJ1-4
ASSAMGTGREKLF
>TRBV6-2/TRBV6-3|12|TRBJ2-6
ASSPDYLNNVLT
>TRBV30|15|TRBJ1-6
AWSRVTGRLRVAPLH
>TRBV11-2|14|TRBJ2-1
ASSPDLAGAGDEQF
>TRBV15|13|TRBJ1-5
ATSQGRTGNQPQH
>TRBV19|12|TRBJ1-2
ASRTPSRNYGYT